A single sample gave rise to the 6 T cell receptor beta chains below, sequenced in a study of blood T cell repertoires in COVID-19. The table came from immunoSEQ multiplex PCR; TCRdb's copy has only in-frame clones and leaves some out. The data hold over 6,500 clones, with about 89% observed a single time. What was sequenced was peripheral blood. These TCRs come from a human donor in a cohort sampled during active COVID-19. The donor label of this sample is uncertain.

The chain is built from TRBV11-3 and TRBJ2-7, with 7 nucleotides matching TRBD1. This CDR3 spans 15 amino acids. The V gene's germline CDR1 is SGHNT and CDR2 YENEEA. Trimming at V came to 5 bases and at J to 0 bases, leaving 7 bases not matched to a gene. This chain's CDR3 is CASSPRTGDSYEQYF. The CDR3 region has the DNA TGTGCCAGCAGCCCCCGGACAGGAGACTCCTACGAGCAGTACTTC.

The chain uses TRBV3-1 (or the pseudogene TRBV3-2) and TRBJ2-4; 11 bases agree with TRBD2. J lost 0 bases, V lost 0 bases, and 4 bases had no gene match. This CDR3 is 18 amino acids long. Germline-derived CDR1 and CDR2 are LGHDT and YNNKEL (reference sequence). The CDR3 DNA follows: TGTGCCAGCAGCCAAGACCGTAGCGGGAGGGTAGCCAAAAACATTCAGTACTTC. It is translated as CASSQDRSGRVAKNIQYF.

V gene TRBV28 combines with J gene TRBJ2-1; 9 positions agree with TRBD2. This CDR3 is built from 16 residues. CDR1 and CDR2 (germline): MDHEN, SYDVKM. V lost 5 bases and J lost 0; bases outside the gene matches: 5. The CDR3 loop is CASSRYSGSSYNEQFF. The CDR3 DNA sequence: TGTGCCAGCAGTAGATATAGCGGGAGCTCCTACAATGAGCAGTTCTTC.

V usage is TRBV5-1 and J usage is TRBJ2-2; no firm D call. CDR1 and CDR2 (germline): SGHRS, YFSETQ. Between the trimmed V and J ends, which lost 2 bases and 1 base, there was a span of 9 bases. This CDR3 region has 15 residues. The CDR3 reads CASSFVSENTGELFF. The CDR3 DNA reads as TGCGCCAGCAGCTTTGTCAGTGAGAACACCGGGGAGCTGTTTTTT. The full variable domain, in which reference TRBV5-1 and TRBJ2-2 provide the parts outside the CDR3, is KAGVTQTPRYLIKTRGQQVTLSCSPISGHRSVSWYQQTPGQGLQFLFEYFSETQRNKGNFPGRFSGRQFSNSRSEMNVSTLELGDSALYLCASSFVSENTGELFFGEGSRLTVL.

The rearrangement links TRBV13 to TRBJ2-7, with D possibly matching TRBD1 (5 bases). Trimming removed 2 bases from V and 3 bases from J, with 8 bases in between. The CDR3 has 13 amino acids. CDR1 PRHDT and CDR2 FYEKMQ come from the germline V gene (reference sequence). The CDR3 nucleotides read TGTGCCAGCAGCTTAAAGCAGGGCTACGAGCAGTACTTC. This gives the protein CASSLKQGYEQYF.

This chain uses TRBV7-3 with TRBJ2-1; D might be TRBD1 (6 bases). The germline gives CDR1 SGHTA, CDR2 FQGTGA. The CDR3 has 16 amino acids. V lost 6 bases to trimming and J lost 0 bases, with 15 bases between them. The CDR3 bases are TGTGCCAGCAGTACCGGACAGTTAAGCTCCTACAATGAGCAGTTCTTC. Its translation: CASSTGQLSSYNEQFF. The full variable domain, its missing parts supplied by reference TRBV7-3 and TRBJ2-1, is GAGVSQTPSNKVTEKGKYVELRCDPISGHTALYWYRQSLGQGPEFLIYFQGTGAADDSGLPNDRFFAVRPEGSVSTLKIQRTERGDSAVYLCASSTGQLSSYNEQFFGPGTRLTVL.